The subject of this entry is one T cell receptor (beta chain). This specimen belongs to a study of T cell changes during pregnancy in multiple sclerosis. The assay was immunoSEQ multiplex PCR, and TCRdb's table has in-frame clones only and misses some. Of about 59,000 clones in the sample, roughly 94% were seen once. The CDR3 runs 15 residues. V lost 4 bases to trimming and J lost 5 bases, with 17 bases between them. Germline-derived CDR1 and CDR2 are SQVTM and ANQGSEA. This chain links TRBV29-1 with TRBJ2-2; tentatively, D is TRBD2 (6 bases). The receptor was derived from a female donor with multiple sclerosis, enrolled in a pregnancy study. The specimen was CD8+ T cells from peripheral blood mononuclear cells, collected after pregnancy. CDR3 in amino acids: CSVVGPGDITGELFF. In DNA, the CDR3 is TGCAGCGTTGTAGGTCCGGGAGATATTACCGGGGAGCTGTTTTTT.